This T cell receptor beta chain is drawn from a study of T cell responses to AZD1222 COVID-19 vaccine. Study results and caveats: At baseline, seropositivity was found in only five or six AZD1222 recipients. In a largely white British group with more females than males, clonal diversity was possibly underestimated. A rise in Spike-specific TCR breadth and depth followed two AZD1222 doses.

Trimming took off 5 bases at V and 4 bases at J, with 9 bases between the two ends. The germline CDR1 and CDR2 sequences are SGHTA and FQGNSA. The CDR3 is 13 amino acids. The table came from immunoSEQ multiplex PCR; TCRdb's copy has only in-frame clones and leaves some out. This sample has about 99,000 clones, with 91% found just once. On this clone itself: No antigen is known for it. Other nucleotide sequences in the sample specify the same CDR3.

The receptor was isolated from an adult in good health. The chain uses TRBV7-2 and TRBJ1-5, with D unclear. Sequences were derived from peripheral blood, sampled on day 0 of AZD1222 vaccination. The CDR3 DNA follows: TGTGCCAGCAGCCTCGGGCAGAATCAGCCCCAGCATTTT. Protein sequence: CASSLGQNQPQHF.